A selection of T cell receptor beta chains follows, all from one sample in a study of response to subunit inactivated influenza vaccine. One entry per CDR3 protein, called by TCRdb with MiXCR from the RT-PCR reads. Of roughly 700,000 distinct CDR3 sequences listed, about a sixth are singletons. Here the sequenced sample was PBMCs from blood, taken about 11 days after vaccination. The source is a man between 50 and 59 years old who received an inactivated influenza vaccine. Both conserved end residues are part of each CDR3. Each record gives: J gene, V gene, CDR3 protein.

J gene: TRBJ2-3
V gene: TRBV10-3
CDR3 protein: CAISEPVGAQETTDTQYF

J gene: TRBJ2-1
V gene: TRBV5-5
CDR3 protein: CASSPTGERSEQFF

J gene: TRBJ1-1
V gene: TRBV11-2
CDR3 protein: CASSLVWTVNTEAFF

J gene: TRBJ2-1
V gene: TRBV6-5
CDR3 protein: CASSYSTSGKYNEQFF

J gene: TRBJ2-1
V gene: TRBV6-2/TRBV6-3
CDR3 protein: CASHLVGASSYNEQFF

J gene: TRBJ1-4
V gene: TRBV11-2
CDR3 protein: CASSLGDLNEKLFF

J gene: TRBJ1-6
V gene: TRBV3-1
CDR3 protein: CASSQDLTIGSPLHF

J gene: TRBJ1-1
V gene: TRBV3-1
CDR3 protein: CASRFLARGHEAFF

J gene: TRBJ1-3
V gene: TRBV6-5
CDR3 protein: CASSLGPNSGNTIYF

J gene: TRBJ1-1
V gene: TRBV5-1
CDR3 protein: CASSLYSTTEAFF

J gene: TRBJ2-3
V gene: TRBV4-3
CDR3 protein: CASSQGHGTGGDTQYF

J gene: TRBJ1-2
V gene: TRBV20-1
CDR3 protein: CSALAGLRLTDGYTF

J gene: TRBJ1-3
V gene: TRBV7-9
CDR3 protein: CASSLRRGNTIYF

J gene: TRBJ2-7
V gene: TRBV27
CDR3 protein: CASSLSGGNSYEQYF

J gene: TRBJ1-5
V gene: TRBV5-1
CDR3 protein: CASRPDALNQPQHF

J gene: TRBJ2-3
V gene: TRBV20-1
CDR3 protein: CSAEDGRSTDTQYF

J gene: TRBJ2-7
V gene: TRBV7-2
CDR3 protein: CASSLDAQGPYEQYF

J gene: TRBJ2-4
V gene: TRBV4-3
CDR3 protein: CASSLETGDGNIQYF

J gene: TRBJ2-7
V gene: TRBV14
CDR3 protein: CASSLIRSSLYEQYF

J gene: TRBJ1-5
V gene: TRBV27
CDR3 protein: CASSAFGMDQPQHF

J gene: TRBJ1-1
V gene: TRBV3-1
CDR3 protein: CASSHARERAFF

J gene: TRBJ2-1
V gene: TRBV6-1
CDR3 protein: CASGLTDYNEQFF

J gene: TRBJ1-3
V gene: TRBV20-1
CDR3 protein: CSVAGRNTIYF

J gene: TRBJ2-2
V gene: TRBV6-1
CDR3 protein: CASSRGLAGGHTGELFF

J gene: TRBJ2-3
V gene: TRBV10-3
CDR3 protein: CAISDPRDGRDTDTQYF

J gene: TRBJ2-2
V gene: TRBV5-8
CDR3 protein: CASSLESAGGHTGELFF

J gene: TRBJ2-1
V gene: TRBV7-2
CDR3 protein: CASSLAPGGGGYNEQFF

J gene: TRBJ2-6
V gene: TRBV6-5
CDR3 protein: CASSYRASSGANVLTF

J gene: TRBJ1-2
V gene: TRBV25-1
CDR3 protein: CASSGQKYGYTF

J gene: TRBJ2-7
V gene: TRBV6-2/TRBV6-3
CDR3 protein: CASSRRGVYEQYF

J gene: TRBJ1-3
V gene: TRBV7-2
CDR3 protein: CASSPVTSSGNTIYF

J gene: TRBJ2-1
V gene: TRBV20-1
CDR3 protein: CCAREVGRAAYNEQFF

J gene: TRBJ2-2
V gene: TRBV7-2
CDR3 protein: CASSPWDPNVAGELFF

J gene: TRBJ1-1
V gene: TRBV5-1
CDR3 protein: CASSSTLNTEAFF

J gene: TRBJ2-7
V gene: TRBV10-3
CDR3 protein: CAISEREGDEQYF

J gene: TRBJ2-1
V gene: TRBV6-2/TRBV6-3
CDR3 protein: CASSYGQSDEQFF

J gene: TRBJ1-1
V gene: TRBV7-2
CDR3 protein: CASSRGMNTEAFF

J gene: TRBJ2-7
V gene: TRBV18
CDR3 protein: CASSPGTGGDYEQYF

J gene: TRBJ2-1
V gene: TRBV20-1
CDR3 protein: CSANREGGNEQFF

J gene: TRBJ2-2
V gene: TRBV9
CDR3 protein: CASGPGTSGGELFF

J gene: TRBJ2-5
V gene: TRBV3-1
CDR3 protein: CASSQSQATQYF

J gene: TRBJ2-1
V gene: TRBV11-3
CDR3 protein: CASSLPPFGEQFF

J gene: TRBJ2-7
V gene: TRBV14
CDR3 protein: CASSLSGGYEDEQYF

J gene: TRBJ2-4
V gene: TRBV11-2
CDR3 protein: CASSSSGVTNIQYF

J gene: TRBJ2-6
V gene: TRBV14
CDR3 protein: CASSHWDRGLAGANVLTF

J gene: TRBJ2-5
V gene: TRBV5-1
CDR3 protein: CASSTDRIETQYF

J gene: TRBJ1-4
V gene: TRBV18
CDR3 protein: CASSPYTTPVEKLFF

J gene: TRBJ1-2
V gene: TRBV4-3
CDR3 protein: CASSQDLGFLTNYGYTF

J gene: TRBJ1-2
V gene: TRBV7-9
CDR3 protein: CASSGEQGDNYGYTF

J gene: TRBJ2-6
V gene: TRBV4-2
CDR3 protein: CASSQDGASGANVLTF

J gene: TRBJ2-3
V gene: TRBV20-1
CDR3 protein: CSASGTSGGATDTQYF

J gene: TRBJ1-2
V gene: TRBV12-3/TRBV12-4
CDR3 protein: CASSITQEPGNYGYTF

J gene: TRBJ2-5
V gene: TRBV7-2
CDR3 protein: CASSLGTAETQYF

J gene: TRBJ1-4
V gene: TRBV15
CDR3 protein: CATSRDGATNEKLFF

J gene: TRBJ2-3
V gene: TRBV10-3
CDR3 protein: CAISERDTGTDTQYF

J gene: TRBJ2-3
V gene: TRBV12-3/TRBV12-4
CDR3 protein: CASSPRSGIDTQYF

J gene: TRBJ1-2
V gene: TRBV5-1
CDR3 protein: CASSLQGQGLRGYTF

J gene: TRBJ2-5
V gene: TRBV28
CDR3 protein: CASSFAAVQETQYF